Presented here are 8 T cell receptor beta chains from one specimen sequenced in a study of cytomegalovirus exposure and HLA in healthy donors. TCRdb's copy holds only in-frame clones and misses some; the assay was immunoSEQ multiplex PCR. In the table there are around 300,000 clones, around nine tenths of which are singletons. Specimen: PBMCs. These receptors were taken from a woman younger than 35 in good health and CMV-seronegative.

In its sample, this clone was seen a few times. The chain couples TRBV11-3 to TRBJ2-2; D ambiguous. The germline CDR1 and CDR2 sequences are SGHNT and YENEEA. The CDR3 is 14 residues long. V lost 5 bases to trimming and J lost 1 base, with 8 bases between them. CDR3 loop: CASSPRLNTGELFF. Here the CDR3 DNA reads TGTGCCAGCAGCCCACGACTGAACACCGGGGAGCTGTTTTTT.

V is TRBV28 and J is TRBJ1-2; 7 bases match TRBD1. CDR1 is MDHEN, CDR2 SYDVKM, per germline. This CDR3 region has 12 residues. V trimming: 8 bases; J trimming: 5 bases; junction bases outside the gene matches: 5. CDR3 DNA: TGTGCCAGCCAGGGGGATCGGTATGGCTACACCTTC. This sequence encodes CASQGDRYGYTF.

The rearrangement links TRBV2 to TRBJ2-5; 11 bases fit TRBD2. CDR1 and CDR2 (germline): SNHLY, FYNNEI. The CDR3 has 14 amino acids. The V segment lost 8 bases and the J segment 2 bases; nucleotides outside the gene matches: 4. The DNA of the CDR3 is TGTGCCAGCCGTAGCGGGAGGGGACAAGAGACCCAGTACTTC. It yields the protein CASRSGRGQETQYF.

V and J are TRBV28 and TRBJ2-7; tentative D call: TRBD1 (5 bases). Germline CDR1 is MDHEN and CDR2 is SYDVKM. The ends were cut back, 6 bases at V and 3 bases at J, with 12 bases in the middle. The CDR3 runs to 13 residues. CDR3 region: CASRTDSYYEQYF. The CDR3 DNA reads TGTGCCAGCAGAACCGACAGCTACTACGAGCAGTACTTC.

The V gene is TRBV6-1, the J gene TRBJ1-2; D gene ambiguous. The CDR3 covers 13 residues. Germline V gene lookup returns CDR1 MNHNS and CDR2 SASEGT. V lost 6 bases, J lost 3 bases, and 11 bases lay in between. The CDR3 loop reads CASRTRRDYGYTF. CDR3 coding DNA: TGTGCCAGCAGGACCAGACGGGACTATGGCTACACCTTC.

This clone was picked up one time. The CDR3 bases are TGCGCCAGCAGCTGGGAGCGACGGGGCGGGGCGGAAAAACTGTTTTTT. Translating it yields CASSWERRGGAEKLFF. The V gene is TRBV5-1, the J gene TRBJ1-4; D may be TRBD1 (5 bases). The CDR3 has 16 amino acids. V lost 3 bases and J lost 8, with 20 bases in between. CDR1 is SGHRS, CDR2 YFSETQ, per germline. Full variable domain (remainder filled in from reference TRBV5-1 and TRBJ1-4): KAGVTQTPRYLIKTRGQQVTLSCSPISGHRSVSWYQQTPGQGLQFLFEYFSETQRNKGNFPGRFSGRQFSNSRSEMNVSTLELGDSALYLCASSWERRGGAEKLFFGSGTQLSVL.

This chain joins TRBV5-1 and TRBJ1-1; TRBD1 might be the D (6 bases). V was clipped by 3 bases and J by 0 bases, with 12 bases between them. Germline-derived CDR1 and CDR2 are SGHRS and YFSETQ. This CDR3 region has 15 residues. CDR3 in amino acids: CASSSADRLNTEAFF. CDR3 bases: TGCGCCAGCAGCTCCGCTGACAGGCTGAACACTGAAGCTTTCTTT.

This rearrangement joins TRBV4-2 to TRBJ2-2, with a weak D call TRBD2 (5 bases). The V end was cut by 0 bases, the J end by 2 bases, with 13 bases between. The CDR3 contains 17 residues. The germline V gene has CDR1 LGHNA and CDR2 YNFKEQ. CDR3 sequence: CASSQDYEGANTGELFF. For the CDR3, the DNA is TGTGCCAGCAGCCAAGATTATGAGGGAGCTAACACCGGGGAGCTGTTTTTT.